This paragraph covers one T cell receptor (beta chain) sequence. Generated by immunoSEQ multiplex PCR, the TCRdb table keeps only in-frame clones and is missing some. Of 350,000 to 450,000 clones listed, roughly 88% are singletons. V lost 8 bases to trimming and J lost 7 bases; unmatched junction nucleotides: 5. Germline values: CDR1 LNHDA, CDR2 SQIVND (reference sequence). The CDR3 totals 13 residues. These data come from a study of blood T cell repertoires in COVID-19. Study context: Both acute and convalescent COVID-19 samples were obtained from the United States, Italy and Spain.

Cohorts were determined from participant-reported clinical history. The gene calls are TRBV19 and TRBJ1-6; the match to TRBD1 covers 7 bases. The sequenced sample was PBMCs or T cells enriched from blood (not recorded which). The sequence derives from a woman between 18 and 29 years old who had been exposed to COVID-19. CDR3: CASGPRGNSPLHF. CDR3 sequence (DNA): TGTGCCAGTGGTCCCAGGGGGAATTCACCCCTCCACTTT.